Below, 6 T cell receptor beta chains from the same sample are listed, as sequenced in a study of blood T cell repertoires in COVID-19. Measured with immunoSEQ multiplex PCR; TCRdb has only the in-frame clones, and not every one. The table records roughly 390,000 clones, around 87% of them present only once. The source material was peripheral blood. These receptor sequences come from a woman aged 25-40 years with COVID-19, enrolled during active disease.

The chain employs TRBV5-8 and TRBJ1-2, with TRBD1 matching 7 bases. With 4 bases clipped from V and 4 bases from J, the junction kept 13 bases outside the gene matches. The length of the CDR3 is 16 residues. Germline V gene lookup returns CDR1 SGHTS and CDR2 YDEGEE. The CDR3 protein is CASSPGDSEGPYGYTF. The CDR3 DNA follows: TGTGCCAGCAGCCCAGGGGACAGCGAAGGACCCTATGGCTACACCTTC. The full variable domain, completed using reference TRBV5-8 and TRBJ1-2, is EAGVTQSPTHLIKTRGQQATLRCSPISGHTSVYWYQQALGLGLQFLLWYDEGEERNRGNFPPRFSGRQFPNYSSELNVNALELEDSALYLCASSPGDSEGPYGYTFGSGTRLTVV.

This clone has just a few counts. This chain links TRBV27 with TRBJ1-6; D gene ambiguous. V lost 2 bases to trimming and J lost 9 bases, with 11 bases between them. Germline-derived CDR1 and CDR2 are MNHEY and SMNVEV (reference sequence). The CDR3 sequence is 14 residues long. The CDR3 region has the DNA TGTGCCAGCAGTTTACCGGGTCTGGGTTCACCCCTCCACTTT. This encodes CASSLPGLGSPLHF.

The rearrangement uses TRBV4-1 and TRBJ2-2, with 8 bases aligning to TRBD1. Germline V CDR1 and CDR2: MGHRA, YSYEKL. After removal of 2 bases from V and 7 bases from J, the junction contained 3 bases not matched to a gene. This CDR3 has 14 amino acids. DNA for the CDR3: TGCGCCAGCAGCCAAAGACAGGGGAACGGGGAGCTGTTTTTT. Protein sequence: CASSQRQGNGELFF.

The V call is TRBV18, the J call TRBJ1-6; perhaps TRBD1 as D (6 bases). CDR1 is KGHSH and CDR2 is LQKENI in the germline V gene. V was cut by 4 bases and J by 4 bases, with 11 bases left in between. The CDR3 contains 15 residues. The CDR3 spells CASSRLGQYNSPLHF. DNA for the CDR3: TGTGCCAGCTCACGTCTTGGACAGTATAATTCACCCCTCCACTTT.

The rearrangement joins TRBV18 to TRBJ1-6, with 7 bases matching TRBD1. Germline lookup yields CDR1 KGHSH and CDR2 LQKENI. V lost 3 bases, J lost 8 bases, and 7 bases stayed unmatched. The CDR3 loop spans 15 amino acids. The CDR3 DNA reads TGTGCCAGCTCACCCCCGGGACAGACCTATTCACCCCTCCACTTT. It specifies CASSPPGQTYSPLHF.

The rearrangement joins TRBV28 to TRBJ2-7; TRBD1 aligns across 7 bases. V was pared by 3 bases and J by 3 bases, with 5 bases of the junction left unmatched. The CDR3 consists of 14 residues. The V gene's germline CDR1 is MDHEN and CDR2 SYDVKM. DNA of the CDR3: TGTGCCAGCAGTTTCGGGGACAGCTACTACGAGCAGTACTTC. Its protein is CASSFGDSYYEQYF.